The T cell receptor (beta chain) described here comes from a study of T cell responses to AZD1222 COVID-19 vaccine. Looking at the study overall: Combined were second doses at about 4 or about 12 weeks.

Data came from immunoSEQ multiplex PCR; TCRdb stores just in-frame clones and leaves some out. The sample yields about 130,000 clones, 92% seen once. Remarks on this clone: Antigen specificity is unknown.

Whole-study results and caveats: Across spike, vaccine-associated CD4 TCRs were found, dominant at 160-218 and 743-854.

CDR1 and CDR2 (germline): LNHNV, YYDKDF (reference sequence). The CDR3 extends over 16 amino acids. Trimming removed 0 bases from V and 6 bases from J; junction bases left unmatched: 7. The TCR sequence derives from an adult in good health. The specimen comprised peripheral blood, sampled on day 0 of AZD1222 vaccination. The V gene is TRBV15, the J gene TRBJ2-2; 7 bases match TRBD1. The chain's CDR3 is CATSRDQIDRAGELFF. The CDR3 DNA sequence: TGTGCCACCAGCAGAGACCAGATCGACAGGGCCGGGGAGCTGTTTTTT.